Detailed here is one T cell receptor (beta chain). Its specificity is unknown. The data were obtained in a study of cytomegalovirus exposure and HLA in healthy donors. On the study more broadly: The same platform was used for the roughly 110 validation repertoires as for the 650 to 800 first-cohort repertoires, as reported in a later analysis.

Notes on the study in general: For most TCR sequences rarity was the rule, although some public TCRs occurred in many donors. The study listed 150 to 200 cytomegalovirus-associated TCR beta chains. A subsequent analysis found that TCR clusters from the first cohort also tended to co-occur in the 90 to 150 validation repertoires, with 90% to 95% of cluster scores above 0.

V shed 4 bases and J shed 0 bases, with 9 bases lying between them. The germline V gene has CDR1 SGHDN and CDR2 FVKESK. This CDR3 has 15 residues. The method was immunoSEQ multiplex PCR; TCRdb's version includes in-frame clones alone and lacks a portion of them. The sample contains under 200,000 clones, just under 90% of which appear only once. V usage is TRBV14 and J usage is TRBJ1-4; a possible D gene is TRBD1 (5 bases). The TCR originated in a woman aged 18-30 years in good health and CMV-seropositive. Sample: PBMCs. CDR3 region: CASSRVTATNEKLFF. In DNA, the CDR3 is TGTGCCAGCAGCCGAGTGACAGCAACTAATGAAAAACTGTTTTTT.